These T cell receptor beta chains were read from a single sample in a study of shared clonotypes between healthy human individuals. Data came from immunoSEQ multiplex PCR; TCRdb stores just in-frame clones and leaves some out. The sample comprises over 2,000,000 clones, just over 90% of which are singletons, and about 1.7% rests with the top ten. Specimen: naive CD8+ T cells from PBMCs. The receptors here all came from a man younger than 35 in good health. Some clones in this sample may be carry-over from other donors' samples. The CDR3 runs from the conserved cysteine through the conserved F or W. D genes are given only for firm matches. Part of the rows lack a size; the others show once, few, many or a class for expanded clones.

DNA: TGTGCCAGCAGTTACTCCGGGACAGGGTTCCCCTACGAGCAGTACTTC
CDR3: CASSYSGTGFPYEQYF
V: TRBV28
J: TRBJ2-7
D: TRBD1
size: NA

DNA: TGTGCCAGCAGCTTAGCGCGGGGGCTCTCGGGAAACACCATATATTTT
CDR3: CASSLARGLSGNTIYF
V: TRBV7-2
J: TRBJ1-3
D: NA
size: NA

DNA: TGTGCCAGCAGCTTAGAGGCACAGGTACAAGAGACCCAGTACTTC
CDR3: CASSLEAQVQETQYF
V: TRBV7-6
J: TRBJ2-5
D: NA
size: NA

DNA: TGTGCCAGCACCCCTTCCGGGACACCCTACGAGCAGTACTTC
CDR3: CASTPSGTPYEQYF
V: TRBV9
J: TRBJ2-7
D: NA
size: NA

DNA: TGTGCCAGCAGCTTAGTTCTAGCAGCAGATACGCAGTATTTT
CDR3: CASSLVLAADTQYF
V: TRBV7-2
J: TRBJ2-3
D: NA
size: NA

DNA: TGTGCCAGCAGCCAAGATCTAACAGGGGGGGACAATGAGCAGTTCTTC
CDR3: CASSQDLTGGDNEQFF
V: TRBV14
J: TRBJ2-1
D: NA
size: NA

DNA: TGTGCCAGCAGTTATGGGCACGGGACAGGGGTCACTGAAGCTTTCTTT
CDR3: CASSYGHGTGVTEAFF
V: TRBV6-5
J: TRBJ1-1
D: TRBD1
size: NA

DNA: TGTGCCAGCAGCTTAAATCACAGGGGTGAAGGGGAGACCCAGTACTTC
CDR3: CASSLNHRGEGETQYF
V: TRBV13
J: TRBJ2-5
D: TRBD1
size: once

DNA: TGTGCCAGTAGTATAGATCTCAGGGCCGGGGAGCTGTTTTTT
CDR3: CASSIDLRAGELFF
V: TRBV19
J: TRBJ2-2
D: NA
size: NA

DNA: TGTGCCAGCAGCTTACGAGGAAACAATGAGCAGTTCTTC
CDR3: CASSLRGNNEQFF
V: TRBV7-6
J: TRBJ2-1
D: NA
size: NA

DNA: TGTGCCAGCAGTTTCCAGGGTGGGGACACTGAAGCTTTCTTT
CDR3: CASSFQGGDTEAFF
V: TRBV28
J: TRBJ1-1
D: NA
size: NA

DNA: TGTGCCAGCAGCTTATATCCCGGCGGGGAGCTGTTTTTT
CDR3: CASSLYPGGELFF
V: TRBV11-2
J: TRBJ2-2
D: NA
size: NA

DNA: TGTGCCAGCAGCGGAGCCAATAAGAGGAATGAGCAGTTCTTC
CDR3: CASSGANKRNEQFF
V: TRBV7-9
J: TRBJ2-1
D: NA
size: NA

DNA: TGTGCCAGGCGACATAGCGGGATAACGAACACCGGGGAGCTGTTTTTT
CDR3: CARRHSGITNTGELFF
V: TRBV28
J: TRBJ2-2
D: TRBD2
size: NA

DNA: TGTGCCAGCAGCTTAGGGTTCGCCCGACTAGCGGCTAGCACAGATACGCAGTATTTT
CDR3: CASSLGFARLAASTDTQYF
V: TRBV7-8
J: TRBJ2-3
D: TRBD2
size: NA

DNA: TGTGCCACCAGCAGCCGGACAGGGAACACTGAAGCTTTCTTT
CDR3: CATSSRTGNTEAFF
V: TRBV15
J: TRBJ1-1
D: TRBD1
size: NA

DNA: TGTGCCAGCAGTTCCGACAGGGGGCAAAACTATGGCTACACCTTC
CDR3: CASSSDRGQNYGYTF
V: TRBV6-5
J: TRBJ1-2
D: TRBD1
size: NA

DNA: TGTGCCAGCATCCGAGGACAGGGAGATGAAAAACTGTTTTTT
CDR3: CASIRGQGDEKLFF
V: TRBV6-1
J: TRBJ1-4
D: TRBD1
size: NA

DNA: TGTGCCAGCACCCCCCGGGTTGGGAAGCGGGAGCCTCAGTTCTTC
CDR3: CASTPRVGKREPQFF
V: TRBV7-7
J: TRBJ2-1
D: TRBD2
size: NA

DNA: TGCGCCAGCAGCCAACGGGACAGGGGTTTTTACAATGAGCAGTTCTTC
CDR3: CASSQRDRGFYNEQFF
V: TRBV4-1
J: TRBJ2-1
D: TRBD1
size: NA

DNA: TGCAGCGTTCGGGCCTCTGGAAACACCATATATTTT
CDR3: CSVRASGNTIYF
V: TRBV29-1
J: TRBJ1-3
D: NA
size: NA

DNA: TGTGCCAGCAGCCTGGAGCATGAGCAGTTCTTC
CDR3: CASSLEHEQFF
V: TRBV5-4
J: TRBJ2-1
D: NA
size: NA

DNA: TGTGCCAGCAGCTCCCGCGGCAGGGGCGATAACTACGAGCAGTACTTC
CDR3: CASSSRGRGDNYEQYF
V: TRBV7-9
J: TRBJ2-7
D: NA
size: NA

DNA: TGTGCCAGCAGCTTAACGGACGGATGGGGCACAGATACGCAGTATTTT
CDR3: CASSLTDGWGTDTQYF
V: TRBV7-9
J: TRBJ2-3
D: NA
size: NA

DNA: TGCGCCAGCAGCCAGGACCTTGGACTAGGAAGTTACGAGCAGTACTTC
CDR3: CASSQDLGLGSYEQYF
V: TRBV4-1
J: TRBJ2-7
D: TRBD2
size: NA

DNA: TGTGCCAGCAGTTTTCGGAACAATGAGCAGTTCTTC
CDR3: CASSFRNNEQFF
V: TRBV27
J: TRBJ2-1
D: NA
size: NA

DNA: TGTGCCAGCAGCTTAGCCGCAGAGAACACTGAAGCTTTCTTT
CDR3: CASSLAAENTEAFF
V: TRBV7-9
J: TRBJ1-1
D: NA
size: NA

DNA: TGTGCCATCAGTGTTTATCGGACAGAGGATAGGGGCACTGAAGCTTTCTTT
CDR3: CAISVYRTEDRGTEAFF
V: TRBV10-3
J: TRBJ1-1
D: NA
size: NA

DNA: TGTGCCAGCAGCTTGGGGACTAGCGGGGGCTCCTACGAGCAGTACTTC
CDR3: CASSLGTSGGSYEQYF
V: TRBV7-9
J: TRBJ2-7
D: TRBD2
size: NA

DNA: TGTGCCAGCAGTCCGGACAGGGGATCCTACGAGCAGTACTTC
CDR3: CASSPDRGSYEQYF
V: TRBV27
J: TRBJ2-7
D: TRBD1
size: few

DNA: TGTGCCAGCAGCCTCCGGGACAGCATTATCTATGGCTACACCTTC
CDR3: CASSLRDSIIYGYTF
V: TRBV9
J: TRBJ1-2
D: TRBD1
size: NA

DNA: TGTGCCAGCAGTCTAGTAACTAGGGGCCGGGGCTACACCTTC
CDR3: CASSLVTRGRGYTF
V: TRBV28
J: TRBJ1-2
D: NA
size: NA

DNA: TGTGCCAGCTCCTCCCGCGAAGCGGTTATCACAGATACGCAGTATTTT
CDR3: CASSSREAVITDTQYF
V: TRBV18
J: TRBJ2-3
D: NA
size: NA

DNA: TGCGCCAGCAGTCCGGGCGGGGAGAACAATCAGCCCCAGCATTTT
CDR3: CASSPGGENNQPQHF
V: TRBV23-1
J: TRBJ1-5
D: NA
size: NA

DNA: TGTGCCAGCAACCCTCCTGGGAGAGACAGAGTCACCGGGGAGCTGTTTTTT
CDR3: CASNPPGRDRVTGELFF
V: TRBV21-1
J: TRBJ2-2
D: NA
size: NA

DNA: TGTGCCAGCAGTGCAGGGAAGTTGAGCGAGCAGTTCTTC
CDR3: CASSAGKLSEQFF
V: TRBV6-1
J: TRBJ2-1
D: NA
size: once

DNA: TGTGCCAGCAGCCAACTAGCGGGAGAAGCCTACAATGAGCAGTTCTTC
CDR3: CASSQLAGEAYNEQFF
V: TRBV7-9
J: TRBJ2-1
D: TRBD2
size: once